This TCR beta chain was sequenced in a study of beta chain features in type 1 diabetes (dated by TCRdb to 2017 to 2018). Regarding the complete study: Patients and healthy donors did not differ in mean age, gender distribution, total cell number or subset yield. In the study, recently diagnosed type 1 diabetes patients and matched healthy donors were compared on the TCRB repertoires of their sorted circulating CD4+ T cell subsets. Across all samples, around 99 million sorted cells were examined, and cell number per subset correlated strongly with RNA yield. Regulatory and stem cell-like memory subsets were isolated from only 8 patients and roughly 8 healthy donors, whereas naive and central memory subsets came from all 28 donors.

From the germline V gene, CDR1 is SGHAT and CDR2 is FQNNGV. At the junction V is shortened by 1 base and J by 2 bases, with 8 bases in between. The CDR3, from cysteine to phenylalanine, totals 14 residues. The read is trimmed to its CDR3 DNA, 42 bases read in frame from base 1. The entire isolated RNA was reverse transcribed using the High Capacity cDNA Reverse Transcription Kit, and thus expressed TCRB transcripts were sequenced. Deep immunoSEQ sequencing was applied to naive, central memory and regulatory T cell samples, giving an average of about 3.57 million total reads per sample. Sorted cells were lysed in RLT buffer and RNA was extracted with DNase-treated RNeasy Micro or Mini kits, depending on cell number. To prevent cross-contamination, every cell subset was processed on its own, while patient and healthy donor samples were processed together. TCRB sequences were amplified from cDNA with the immunoSEQ multiplex PCR, producing 87-bp fragments spanning the CDR3 region. The amplicons were sequenced using the Illumina HiSeq platform. Per the authors' processing: PCR bias was corrected computationally using synthetic template baselines, and reads within Hamming distance 2 were collapsed, with unmergeable singletons discarded. By aligning reads against IMGT, V, D and J genes, CDR3 length, and insertions or deletions at six rearrangement sites were assigned. Within each subset, clonotype counts were normalized to sorted cell number, after which true diversity and Gini coefficients were computed with the tcR R package. The overlap coefficient, calculated on TCRB nucleotide sequences, was used to measure repertoire sharing. Out-of-frame TCRB sequences from naive cells were analyzed to stand in for the pre-selection repertoire. Held by TCRdb, this immuneACCESS table contains in-frame sequences only and omits some clones. Under half of the omission traces to an unresolved V gene where checked; the cause of the rest is unknown. The DNA was the basis for D and trimming; V, J and clone size are from that table. This sample has 860,000 or so clones in its table, and roughly a sixth of those were observed once. Of the sample, 0.023% is held by the ten largest clones.

With regard to this clone: Its antigen is not yet known. No much larger clonotype is one base removed from it; base qualities were not supplied.

What the study reported, not specific to this receptor: At VDJ recombination sites, type 1 diabetes patients had fewer insertions and more deleted nucleotides, which implies abnormalities in thymic rearrangement. Because cDNA rather than genomic DNA was sequenced, highly expressing activated cells could have been over-represented, although no difference in activation and CD3 levels was found between groups. In all four CD4+ subsets, TCRB CDR3 length was moderately but significantly shorter in type 1 diabetes patients. Shorter templates might have been favored by PCR, but patient and control samples were amplified and corrected together, so both groups would have been affected equally by any skew. Naive, central memory and regulatory TCRB repertoires appeared to be more similar among patients than among healthy donors. HLA sub-analyses involved small numbers of individuals, so any influence of HLA type on TCRB rearrangement remained unresolved.

A single peripheral blood draw of around 120 mL on average was collected from each donor into heparinised tubes. A BD FACSAria II and a panel including CD45RO, CCR7, CD25, CD127, CD95 and CD27 were used to sort naive, central memory, regulatory and stem cell-like memory CD4+ T cells. A purity above 95% was achieved for all sorted populations. PBMCs were isolated immediately by Lymphoprep density gradient centrifugation and stained directly without culture. To minimize batch effects, samples were stained and sorted in pairs, one healthy donor with one patient per experiment. Recombination connected TRBV11-2 to TRBJ1-2; a confident D gene designation cannot be given. The source material was naive CD4+ T cells from blood. Interpreted using the paper, the cell subset or site label stands for: true naive CD4+ T cells. The receptor was derived from a woman younger than 35 in good health. This receptor has the CDR3 CASSLVPGNYGYTF. The nucleotide sequence is given as TGTGCCAGCAGCTTAGTGCCGGGAAACTATGGCTACACCTTC.